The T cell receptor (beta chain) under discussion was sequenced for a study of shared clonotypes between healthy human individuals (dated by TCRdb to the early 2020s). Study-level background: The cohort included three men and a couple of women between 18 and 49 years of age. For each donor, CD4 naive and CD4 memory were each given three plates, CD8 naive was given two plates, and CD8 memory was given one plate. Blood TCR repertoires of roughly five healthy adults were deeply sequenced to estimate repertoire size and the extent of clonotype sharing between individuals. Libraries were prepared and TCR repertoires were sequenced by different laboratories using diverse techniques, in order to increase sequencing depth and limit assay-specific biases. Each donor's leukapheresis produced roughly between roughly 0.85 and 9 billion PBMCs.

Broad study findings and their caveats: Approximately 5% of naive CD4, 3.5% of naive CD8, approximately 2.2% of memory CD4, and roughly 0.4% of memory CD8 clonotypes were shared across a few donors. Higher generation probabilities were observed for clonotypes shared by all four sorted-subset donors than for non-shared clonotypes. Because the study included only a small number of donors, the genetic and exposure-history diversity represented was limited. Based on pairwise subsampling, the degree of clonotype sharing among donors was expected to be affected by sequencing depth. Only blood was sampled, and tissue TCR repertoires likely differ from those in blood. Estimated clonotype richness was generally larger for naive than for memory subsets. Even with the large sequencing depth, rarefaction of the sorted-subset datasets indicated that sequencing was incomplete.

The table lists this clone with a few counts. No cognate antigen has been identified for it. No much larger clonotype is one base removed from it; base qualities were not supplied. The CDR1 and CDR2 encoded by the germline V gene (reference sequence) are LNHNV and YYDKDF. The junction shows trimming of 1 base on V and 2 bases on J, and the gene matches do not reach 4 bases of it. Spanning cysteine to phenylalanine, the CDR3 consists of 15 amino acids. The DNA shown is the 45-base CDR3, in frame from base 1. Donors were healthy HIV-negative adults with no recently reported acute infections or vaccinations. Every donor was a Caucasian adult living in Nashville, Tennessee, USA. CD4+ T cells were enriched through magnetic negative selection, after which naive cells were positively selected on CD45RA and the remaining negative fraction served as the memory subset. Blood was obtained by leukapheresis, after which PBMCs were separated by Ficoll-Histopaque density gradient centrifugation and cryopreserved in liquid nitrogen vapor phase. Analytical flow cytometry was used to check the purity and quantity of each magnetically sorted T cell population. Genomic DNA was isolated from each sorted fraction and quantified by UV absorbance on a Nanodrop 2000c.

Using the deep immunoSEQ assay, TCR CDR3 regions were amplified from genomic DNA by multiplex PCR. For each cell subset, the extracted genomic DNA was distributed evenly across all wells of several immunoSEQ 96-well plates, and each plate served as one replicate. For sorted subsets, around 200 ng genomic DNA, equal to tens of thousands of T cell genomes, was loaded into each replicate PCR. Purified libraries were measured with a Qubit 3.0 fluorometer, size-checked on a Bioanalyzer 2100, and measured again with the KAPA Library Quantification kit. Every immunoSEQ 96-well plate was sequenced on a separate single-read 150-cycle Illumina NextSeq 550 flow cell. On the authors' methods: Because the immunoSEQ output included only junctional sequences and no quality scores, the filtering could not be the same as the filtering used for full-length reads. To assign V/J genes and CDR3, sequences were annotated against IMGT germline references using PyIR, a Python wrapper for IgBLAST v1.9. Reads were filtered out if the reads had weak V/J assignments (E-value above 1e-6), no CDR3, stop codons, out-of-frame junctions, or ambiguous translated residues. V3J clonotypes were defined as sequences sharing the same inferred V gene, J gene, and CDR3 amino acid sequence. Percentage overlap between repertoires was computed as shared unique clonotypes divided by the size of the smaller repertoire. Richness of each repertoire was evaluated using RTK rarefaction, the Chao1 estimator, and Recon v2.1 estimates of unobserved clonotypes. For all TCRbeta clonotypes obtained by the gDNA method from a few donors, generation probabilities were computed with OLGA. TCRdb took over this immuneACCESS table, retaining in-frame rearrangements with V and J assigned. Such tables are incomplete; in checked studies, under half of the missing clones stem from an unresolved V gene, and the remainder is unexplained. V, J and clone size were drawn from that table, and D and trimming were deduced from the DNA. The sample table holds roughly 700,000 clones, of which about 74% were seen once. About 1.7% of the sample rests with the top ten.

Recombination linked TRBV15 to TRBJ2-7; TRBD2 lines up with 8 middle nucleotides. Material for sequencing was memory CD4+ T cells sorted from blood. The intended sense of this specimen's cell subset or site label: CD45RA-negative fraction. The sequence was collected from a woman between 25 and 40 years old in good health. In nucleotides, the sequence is TGTGCCACCAGCAGAGTTGCAGCGGGAGCCTACGAGCAGTACTTC. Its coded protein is CATSRVAAGAYEQYF.